This entry is about one TCR beta chain. This CDR3 is built from 14 residues. In germline, CDR1 is KGHSH, CDR2 LQKENI. V lost 2 bases, J lost 0 bases, and 8 bases lay in between. The assay was immunoSEQ multiplex PCR, and TCRdb's table has in-frame clones only and misses some. Found here are over 250,000 clones, about 89% of them singletons; the top ten hold under 3%. This entry is derived from a study of blood T cell repertoires in COVID-19. What was sequenced was PBMCs or T cells enriched from blood (not recorded which). The TCR originated in a woman between 18 and 29 years old who had recovered from COVID-19. V is TRBV18 and J is TRBJ2-7, with a weak D call TRBD2 (5 bases). The CDR3 loop reads CASSPSGGSYEQYF. The CDR3 nucleotides are TGTGCCAGCTCACCATCCGGAGGCTCCTACGAGCAGTACTTC.